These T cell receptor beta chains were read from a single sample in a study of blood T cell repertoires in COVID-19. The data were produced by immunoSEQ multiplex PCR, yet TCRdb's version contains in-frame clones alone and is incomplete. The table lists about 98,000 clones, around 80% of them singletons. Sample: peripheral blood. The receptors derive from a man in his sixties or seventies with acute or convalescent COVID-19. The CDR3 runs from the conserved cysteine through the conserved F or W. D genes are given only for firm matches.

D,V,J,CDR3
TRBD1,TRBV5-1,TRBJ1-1,CASSSTTGRTEAFF
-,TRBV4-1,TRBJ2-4,CASSQALPGPTQIAKNIQYF
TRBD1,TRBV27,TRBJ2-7,CASSLGTGPYEQYF
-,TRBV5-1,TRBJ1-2,CASSLDLEGGGYTF
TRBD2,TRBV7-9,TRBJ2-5,CASSSSGRVQETQYF
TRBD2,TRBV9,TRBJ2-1,CASSVGTSGYDNEQFF
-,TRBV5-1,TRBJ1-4,CASSPPLGASGEKLFF
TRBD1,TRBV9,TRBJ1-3,CASSFGQGTGNTIYF
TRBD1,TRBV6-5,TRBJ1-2,CASTLWDRGNYGYTF
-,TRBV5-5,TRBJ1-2,CASSSTGGWGYTF
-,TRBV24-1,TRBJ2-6,CATSDNRAGGWSGANVLTF
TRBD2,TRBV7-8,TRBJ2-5,CASSQRARAGTSGRAQLQETQYF
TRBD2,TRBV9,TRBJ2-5,CASSTSGRAQETQYF
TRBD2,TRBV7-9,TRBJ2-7,CASRQTSGSLYEQYF
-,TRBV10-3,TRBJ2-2,CAISPVPRGSAGELFF
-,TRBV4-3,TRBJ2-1,CASSQDSRNEQFF
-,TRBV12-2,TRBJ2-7,CASRLGPAQGISSYEQYF
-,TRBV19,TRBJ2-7,CASSIRKWPLEGEDEQYF
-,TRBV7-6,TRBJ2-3,CASSWAGPTDTQYF
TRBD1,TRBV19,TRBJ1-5,CASGVQGAGNQPQHF
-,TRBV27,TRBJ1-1,CASSLRGGGTEAFF
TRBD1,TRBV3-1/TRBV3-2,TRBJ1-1,CASSNRGILAEAFF
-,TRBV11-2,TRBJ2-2,CASSLEAKTGELFF
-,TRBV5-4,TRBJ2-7,CASSLGQGSSYEQYF
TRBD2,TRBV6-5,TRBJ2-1,CASSYTSGAYNEQFF
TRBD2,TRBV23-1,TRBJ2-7,CASSQYPAGDSYEQYF
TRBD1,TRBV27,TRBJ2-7,CASRGQGAVEQYF
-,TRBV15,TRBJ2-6,CATSRDSLEAWTSGANVLTF
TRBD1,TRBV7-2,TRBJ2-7,CASSSRTGNYEQYF
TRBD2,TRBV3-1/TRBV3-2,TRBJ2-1,CASSQGLADNEQFF
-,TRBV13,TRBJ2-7,CASSPTFSFSAPMGEQYF
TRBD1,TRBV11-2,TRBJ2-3,CASSFSRDRGTDTQYF
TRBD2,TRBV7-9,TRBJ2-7,CASSRSAGVRDEQYF
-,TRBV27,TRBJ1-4,CASSDTDGGRKLFF
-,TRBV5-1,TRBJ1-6,CASSRESRNSPLHF
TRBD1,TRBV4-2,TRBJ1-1,CASSQGDRDTEAFF
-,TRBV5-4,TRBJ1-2,CASSLVGGNYGYTF
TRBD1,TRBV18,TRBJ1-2,CASSPPRTGHNYGYTF
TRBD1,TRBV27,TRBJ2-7,CASSPYPGQTYEQYF
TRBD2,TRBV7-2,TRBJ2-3,CASSFNSRAGRTDTQYF
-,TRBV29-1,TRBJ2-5,CSERLGDSETQYF
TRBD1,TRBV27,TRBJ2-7,CASYDRVVHEQYF
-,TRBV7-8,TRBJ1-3,CASSPSGTSSGNTIYF
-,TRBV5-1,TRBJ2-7,CASSLERAYEQYF
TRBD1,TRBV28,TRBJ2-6,CASSLGRTGGGGANVLTF
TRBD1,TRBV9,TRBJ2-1,CASSVQGGPGNEQFF
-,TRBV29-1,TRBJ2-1,CSVRTGSSYNEQFF
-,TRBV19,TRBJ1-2,CASSDPLGGDYGYTF
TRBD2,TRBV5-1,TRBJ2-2,CASSPTGLAITGELFF
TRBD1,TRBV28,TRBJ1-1,CASSPGTGGRHTEAFF
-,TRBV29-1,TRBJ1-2,CSISQVAYGYTF
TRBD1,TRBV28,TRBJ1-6,CASSLWGTGGASPLHF
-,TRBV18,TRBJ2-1,CASADEGLFYYNEQFF
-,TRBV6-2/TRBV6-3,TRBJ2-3,CASSYGGTTGDTQYF
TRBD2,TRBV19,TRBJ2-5,CASSFWEGETQYF
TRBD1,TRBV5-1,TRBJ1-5,CASSIGQGNQPQHF
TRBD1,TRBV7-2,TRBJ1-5,CASSLRQGSQPQHF
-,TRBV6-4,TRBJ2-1,CASSVEAGSSYNEQFF
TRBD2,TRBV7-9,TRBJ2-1,CASSLDGTSSIDEQFF
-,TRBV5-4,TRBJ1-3,CASSPDSFGNTIYF